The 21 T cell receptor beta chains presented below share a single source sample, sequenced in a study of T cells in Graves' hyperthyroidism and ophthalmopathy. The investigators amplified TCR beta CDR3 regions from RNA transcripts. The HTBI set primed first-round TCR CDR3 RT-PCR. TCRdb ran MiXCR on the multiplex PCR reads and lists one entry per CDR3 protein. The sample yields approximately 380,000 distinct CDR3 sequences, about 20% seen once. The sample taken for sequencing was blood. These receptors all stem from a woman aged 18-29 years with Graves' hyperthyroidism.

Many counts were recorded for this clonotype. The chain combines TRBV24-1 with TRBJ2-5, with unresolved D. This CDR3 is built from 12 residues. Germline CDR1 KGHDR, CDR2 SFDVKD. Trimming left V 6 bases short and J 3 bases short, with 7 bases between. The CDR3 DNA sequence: TGTGCCACCAGTCCGGGTGAAGAGACCCAGTACTTC. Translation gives CATSPGEETQYF.

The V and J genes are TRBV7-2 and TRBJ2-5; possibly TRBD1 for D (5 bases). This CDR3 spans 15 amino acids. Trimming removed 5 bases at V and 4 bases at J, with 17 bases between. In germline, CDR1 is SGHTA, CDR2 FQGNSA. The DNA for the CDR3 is TGTGCCAGCAGCCCGCGGTCAGGGATGGGAGAGACCCAGTACTTC. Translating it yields CASSPRSGMGETQYF.

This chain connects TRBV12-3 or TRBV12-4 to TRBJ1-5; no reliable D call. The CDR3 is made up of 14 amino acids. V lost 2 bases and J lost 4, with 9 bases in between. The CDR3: CASSLRRPNQPQHF. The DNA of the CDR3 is TGTGCCAGCAGTTTACGGCGGCCGAATCAGCCCCAGCATTTT.

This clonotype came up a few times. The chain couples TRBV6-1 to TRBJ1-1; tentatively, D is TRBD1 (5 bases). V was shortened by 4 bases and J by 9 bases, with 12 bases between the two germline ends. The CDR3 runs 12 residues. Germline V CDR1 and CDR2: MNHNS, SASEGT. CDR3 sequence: CASSGGQRKAFF. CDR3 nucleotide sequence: TGTGCCAGCAGTGGCGGACAACGAAAAGCTTTCTTT.

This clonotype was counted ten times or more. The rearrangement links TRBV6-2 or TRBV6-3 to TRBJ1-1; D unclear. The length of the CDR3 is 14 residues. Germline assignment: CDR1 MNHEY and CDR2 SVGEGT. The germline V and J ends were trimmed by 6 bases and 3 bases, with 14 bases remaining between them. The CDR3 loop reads CASSPNGVYTEAFF. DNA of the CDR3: TGTGCCAGCAGCCCAAATGGTGTGTACACTGAAGCTTTCTTT.

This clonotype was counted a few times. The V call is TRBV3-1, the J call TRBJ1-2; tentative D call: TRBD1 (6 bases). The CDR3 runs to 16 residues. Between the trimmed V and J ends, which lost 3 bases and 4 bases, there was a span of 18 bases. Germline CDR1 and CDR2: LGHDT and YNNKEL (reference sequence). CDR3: CASSQFTGKFGYGYTF. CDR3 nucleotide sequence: TGTGCCAGCAGCCAGTTTACAGGGAAATTCGGCTATGGCTACACCTTC.

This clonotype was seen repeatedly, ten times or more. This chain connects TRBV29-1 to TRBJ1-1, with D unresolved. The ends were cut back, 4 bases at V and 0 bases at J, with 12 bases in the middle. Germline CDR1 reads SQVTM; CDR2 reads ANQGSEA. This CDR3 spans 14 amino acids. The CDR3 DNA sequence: TGCAGCGTTGTCGTGGCAGCCATGAACACTGAAGCTTTCTTT. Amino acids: CSVVVAAMNTEAFF.

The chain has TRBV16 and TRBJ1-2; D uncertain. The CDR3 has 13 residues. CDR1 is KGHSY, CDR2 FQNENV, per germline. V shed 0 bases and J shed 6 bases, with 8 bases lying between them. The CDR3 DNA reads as TGTGCCAGCAGCCAATCAACCGGTCATGGCTACACCTTC. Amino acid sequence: CASSQSTGHGYTF.

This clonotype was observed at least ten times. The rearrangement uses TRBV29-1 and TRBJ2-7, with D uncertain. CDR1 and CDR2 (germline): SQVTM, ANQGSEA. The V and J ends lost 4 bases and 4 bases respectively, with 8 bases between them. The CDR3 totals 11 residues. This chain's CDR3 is CSVVSLYEQYF. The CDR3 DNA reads TGCAGCGTTGTATCGCTTTACGAGCAGTACTTC.

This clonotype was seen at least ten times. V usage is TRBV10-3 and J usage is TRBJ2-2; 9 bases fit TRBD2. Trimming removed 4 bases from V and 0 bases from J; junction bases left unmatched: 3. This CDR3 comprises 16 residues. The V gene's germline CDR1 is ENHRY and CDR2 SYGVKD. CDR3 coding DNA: TGTGCCATCAGTGCCAGCGGGGGGACGAACACCGGGGAGCTGTTTTTT. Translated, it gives CAISASGGTNTGELFF.

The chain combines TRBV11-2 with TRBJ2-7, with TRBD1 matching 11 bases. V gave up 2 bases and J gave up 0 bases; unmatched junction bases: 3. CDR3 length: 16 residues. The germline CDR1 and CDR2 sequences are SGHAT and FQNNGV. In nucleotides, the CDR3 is TGTGCCAGCAGCTTACCCGGGACAGGGGGCTCCTACGAGCAGTACTTC. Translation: CASSLPGTGGSYEQYF.

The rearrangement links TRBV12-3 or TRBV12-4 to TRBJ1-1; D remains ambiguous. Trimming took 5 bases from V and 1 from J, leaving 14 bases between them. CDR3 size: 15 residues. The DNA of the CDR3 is TGTGCCAGCAGTCCCCTCCCCCGGCGGAACACTGAAGCTTTCTTT. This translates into CASSPLPRRNTEAFF.

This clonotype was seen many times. The CDR3 DNA sequence: TGTGCCAGCAGCCACGGAAGTGGGATGGGTGGCACTGAAGCTTTCTTT. This translates into CASSHGSGMGGTEAFF. This sequence joins TRBV12-3 or TRBV12-4 and TRBJ1-1; no definite D call. Trimming removed 6 bases at V and 4 bases at J, with 21 bases between. The CDR3 is 16 amino acids.

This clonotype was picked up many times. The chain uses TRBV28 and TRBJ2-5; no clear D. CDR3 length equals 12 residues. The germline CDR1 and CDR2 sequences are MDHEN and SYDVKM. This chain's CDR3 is CGTQTGGETQYF. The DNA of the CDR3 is TGTGGAACGCAAACGGGTGGAGAGACCCAGTACTTC.

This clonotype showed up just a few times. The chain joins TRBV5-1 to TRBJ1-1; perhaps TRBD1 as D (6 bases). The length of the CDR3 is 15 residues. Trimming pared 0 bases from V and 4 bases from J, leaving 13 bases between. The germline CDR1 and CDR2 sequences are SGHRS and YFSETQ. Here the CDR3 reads CASSLEWGRGTEAFF. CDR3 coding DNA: TGCGCCAGCAGCTTGGAATGGGGGCGCGGCACTGAAGCTTTCTTT. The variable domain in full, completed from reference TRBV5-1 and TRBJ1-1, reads KAGVTQTPRYLIKTRGQQVTLSCSPISGHRSVSWYQQTPGQGLQFLFEYFSETQRNKGNFPGRFSGRQFSNSRSEMNVSTLELGDSALYLCASSLEWGRGTEAFFGQGTRLTVV.

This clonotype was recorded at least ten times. As DNA, the CDR3 is TGCAGTGCTACCGGGACATCCCAAGAGACCCAGTACTTC. Its protein is CSATGTSQETQYF. The chain employs TRBV20-1 and TRBJ2-5; TRBD1 is a possible D gene (6 bases). The V and J ends lost 4 bases and 1 base respectively, with 10 bases between them. Germline V lookup: CDR1 DFQATT, CDR2 SNEGSKA (reference sequence). CDR3 size: 13 residues.

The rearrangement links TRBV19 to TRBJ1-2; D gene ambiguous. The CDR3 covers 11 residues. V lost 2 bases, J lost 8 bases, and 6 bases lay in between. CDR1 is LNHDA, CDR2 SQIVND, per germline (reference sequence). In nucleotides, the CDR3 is TGTGCCAGTAGTATAACGGGAGGCTACACCTTC. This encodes CASSITGGYTF.

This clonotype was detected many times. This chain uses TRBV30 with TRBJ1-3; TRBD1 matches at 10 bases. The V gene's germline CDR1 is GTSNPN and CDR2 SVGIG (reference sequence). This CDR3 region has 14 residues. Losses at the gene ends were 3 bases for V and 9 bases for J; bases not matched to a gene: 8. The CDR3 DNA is TGTGCCTGGAGAGCAGCGGGACAGGGGTCCACCATATATTTT. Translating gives CAWRAAGQGSTIYF.

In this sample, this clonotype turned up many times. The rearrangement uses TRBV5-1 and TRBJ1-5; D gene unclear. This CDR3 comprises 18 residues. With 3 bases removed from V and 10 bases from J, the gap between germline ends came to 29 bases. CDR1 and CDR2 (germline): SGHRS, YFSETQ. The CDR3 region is CASSYKPPGLLTKVPQHF. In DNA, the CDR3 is TGCGCCAGCAGCTATAAACCCCCCGGGCTCCTCACAAAGGTACCCCAGCATTTT.

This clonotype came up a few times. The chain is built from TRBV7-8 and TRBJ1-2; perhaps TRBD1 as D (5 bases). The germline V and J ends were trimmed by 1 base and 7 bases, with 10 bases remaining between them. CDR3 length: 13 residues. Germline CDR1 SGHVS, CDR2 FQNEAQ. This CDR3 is CASSLEGRVGYTF. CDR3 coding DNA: TGTGCCAGCAGCTTAGAGGGGCGAGTTGGCTACACCTTC.

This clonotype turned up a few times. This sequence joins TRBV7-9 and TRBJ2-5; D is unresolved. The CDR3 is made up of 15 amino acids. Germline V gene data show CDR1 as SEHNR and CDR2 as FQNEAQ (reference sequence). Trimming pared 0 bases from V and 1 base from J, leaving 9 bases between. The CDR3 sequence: CASSLASALQETQYF. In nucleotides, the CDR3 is TGTGCCAGCAGCTTAGCCTCGGCCCTCCAAGAGACCCAGTACTTC.